This entry features one T cell receptor beta chain sequence. Its antigen remains unidentified. This record comes from a study of PD-1 blockade in classical Hodgkin lymphoma. Study-wide results and limits: By C4D1, CD4+ diversity increased significantly, especially in complete responders.

In every patient, relapse followed autologous stem cell transplantation, while exposure to brentuximab vedotin differed. Best responses were complete response, partial response or progressive disease. Generated by immunoSEQ multiplex PCR, the TCRdb table keeps only in-frame clones and is missing some. The repertoire has roughly 97,000 clones, around 80% of them found once; the top ten carry more than 9%. V was clipped by 1 base and J by 2 bases, with 11 bases between them. The CDR3 runs to 14 residues. Germline V lookup: CDR1 GTSNPN, CDR2 SVGIG (reference sequence). The sample was peripheral blood mononuclear cells (PBMCs), taken at baseline. The TCR originated in a human donor with classical Hodgkin lymphoma. V is TRBV30 and J is TRBJ1-1; D ambiguous. CDR3 in DNA: TGTGCCTGGAGTGCGGATGTGGTAAACACTGAAGCTTTCTTT. It translates to CAWSADVVNTEAFF.